A selection of T cell receptor beta chains follows, all from one sample in a study of blood T cells in healthy people across ages. One entry per CDR3 protein, called by TCRdb with MiXCR from the 5' RACE reads. This sample has roughly 1.7 million distinct CDR3 sequences, with about 32% found just once. Sequencing was carried out using blood. These receptors came from a woman aged 30 to 39 in good health. Both conserved end residues are part of each CDR3. The order of the fields is D gene, V gene, J gene, clone size, CDR3 protein, CDR3 DNA. D genes are given only for firm matches. Clone size is shown for a subset of rows, as once, few, many or a class of expanded clone.

TRBD2	TRBV10-3	TRBJ2-3	NA	CAISGASGKRSTDTQYF	TGTGCCATCAGTGGGGCTAGCGGGAAGAGGAGCACAGATACGCAGTATTTT
TRBD1	TRBV12-3/TRBV12-4	TRBJ1-5	few	CASSRDRALNQPQHF	TGTGCCAGCAGTCGGGACAGGGCCCTTAATCAGCCCCAGCATTTT
NA	TRBV5-1	TRBJ2-1	NA	CASSLPGLLRHEQFF	TGCGCCAGCAGCCTGCCGGGACTCCTTAGGCATGAGCAGTTCTTC
TRBD1	TRBV5-1	TRBJ1-2	NA	CASSSGQGDVYGYTF	TGCGCCAGCAGCTCCGGACAGGGGGATGTCTATGGCTACACCTTC
TRBD2	TRBV7-9	TRBJ2-7	NA	CASSPTRGGEQYF	TGTGCCAGCAGCCCCACGCGGGGGGGCGAGCAGTACTTC
TRBD2	TRBV7-9	TRBJ2-3	few	CASSLAMVASGNTDTQYF	TGTGCCAGCAGCTTAGCGATGGTGGCTAGCGGGAACACAGATACGCAGTATTTT
TRBD1	TRBV5-1	TRBJ2-3	many	CASSAPNRGQDTQYF	TGCGCCAGCAGCGCACCCAACAGGGGGCAAGATACGCAGTATTTT
TRBD2	TRBV20-1	TRBJ2-1	few	CSASAGGPAEQFF	TGCAGTGCATCTGCGGGAGGGCCCGCTGAGCAGTTCTTC
NA	TRBV10-2	TRBJ1-2	NA	CASSVGLGGCTF	TGCGCCAGCAGTGTTGGACTGGGGGGCTGCACCTTC
NA	TRBV6-1	TRBJ1-2	NA	CASSEGPGTNYGYTF	TGTGCCAGCAGTGAAGGACCTGGGACAAACTATGGCTACACCTTC
NA	TRBV29-1	TRBJ2-3	NA	CSVRQDGTDTQYF	TGCAGCGTAAGACAGGACGGCACAGATACGCAGTATTTT